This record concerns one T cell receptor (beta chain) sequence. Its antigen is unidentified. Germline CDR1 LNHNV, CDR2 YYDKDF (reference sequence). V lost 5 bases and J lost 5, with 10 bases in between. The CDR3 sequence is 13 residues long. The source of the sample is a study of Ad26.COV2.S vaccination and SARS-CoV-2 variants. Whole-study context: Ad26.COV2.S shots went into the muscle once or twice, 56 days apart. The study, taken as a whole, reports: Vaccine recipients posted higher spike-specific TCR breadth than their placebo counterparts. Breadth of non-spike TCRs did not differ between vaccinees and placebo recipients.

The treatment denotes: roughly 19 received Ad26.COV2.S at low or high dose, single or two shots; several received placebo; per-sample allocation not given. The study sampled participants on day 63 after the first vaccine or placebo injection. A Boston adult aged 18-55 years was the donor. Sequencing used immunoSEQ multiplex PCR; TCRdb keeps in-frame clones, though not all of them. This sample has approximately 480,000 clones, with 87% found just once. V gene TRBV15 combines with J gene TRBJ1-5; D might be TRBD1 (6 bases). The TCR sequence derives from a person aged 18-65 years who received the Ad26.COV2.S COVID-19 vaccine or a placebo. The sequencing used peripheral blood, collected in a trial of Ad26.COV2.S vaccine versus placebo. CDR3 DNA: TGTGCCACCAGCCGGACAGTTGATCAGCCCCAGCATTTT. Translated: CATSRTVDQPQHF.